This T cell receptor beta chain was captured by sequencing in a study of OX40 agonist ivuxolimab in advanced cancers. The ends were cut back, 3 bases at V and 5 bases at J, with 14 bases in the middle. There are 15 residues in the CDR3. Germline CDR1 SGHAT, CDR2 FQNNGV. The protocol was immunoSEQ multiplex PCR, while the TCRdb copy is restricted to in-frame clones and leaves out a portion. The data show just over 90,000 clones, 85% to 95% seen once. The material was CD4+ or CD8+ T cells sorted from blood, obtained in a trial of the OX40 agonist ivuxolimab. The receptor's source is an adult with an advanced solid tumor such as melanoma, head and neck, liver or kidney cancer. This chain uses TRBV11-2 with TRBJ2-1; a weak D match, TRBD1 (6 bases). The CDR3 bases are TGTGCCAGCAGCTTGTCGACAGGACCGAACAATGAGCAGTTCTTC. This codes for CASSLSTGPNNEQFF.